Listed below are T cell receptor beta chains from one sample, sequenced in a study of neoadjuvant anti-PD-1 for oral cavity cancer. The data were produced by immunoSEQ multiplex PCR, yet TCRdb's version contains in-frame clones alone and is incomplete. The sample carries approximately 32,000 clones, about 87% recorded once. The sequenced sample was PBMCs, obtained before nivolumab (anti-PD-1) treatment. The receptors come from a person aged 40 to 85 with oral cavity squamous cell carcinoma. The CDR3 runs from the conserved cysteine through the conserved F or W. D genes are given only for firm matches. Size is omitted from some rows. Given values are once, few, many or a class for expanded clones.

TGTGCCAGCAGCTTAGACAGGGCGGGTCAGCCCCAGCATTTT CASSLDRAGQPQHF NA TRBJ1-5 TRBV7-8 NA
TGTGCCAGCAGCCCCAGACCAGGGTTGAGCACAGATACGCAGTATTTT CASSPRPGLSTDTQYF NA TRBJ2-3 TRBV11-2 NA
TGTGCCAGCAGCTTAGGGACTACCAGCACAGATACGCAGTATTTT CASSLGTTSTDTQYF NA TRBJ2-3 TRBV7-9 NA
TGTGCCAGCAGCACAGGGACGCGAGATGAAAAACTGTTTTTT CASSTGTRDEKLFF NA TRBJ1-4 TRBV9 NA
TGTGCCAGTCTAACCTGGACAGGGAAGGGCACCGGGGAGCTGTTTTTT CASLTWTGKGTGELFF NA TRBJ2-2 TRBV19 TRBD1
TGTGCCAGCAGCGCTTCCGGGGCAAACACTGAAGCTTTCTTT CASSASGANTEAFF NA TRBJ1-1 TRBV9 NA
TGTGCCAGCAGCCCAGGCCCGACAGGGGGGAGGGAAAAACTGTTTTTT CASSPGPTGGREKLFF NA TRBJ1-4 TRBV7-2 TRBD1
TGCGCCAGCAGCGCGGGACGGGTCTATGGCTACACCTTC CASSAGRVYGYTF NA TRBJ1-2 TRBV5-1 NA
TGTGCCAGCAGTGAGGGACAGGGTTACTCCTACGAGCAGTACTTC CASSEGQGYSYEQYF NA TRBJ2-7 TRBV25-1 TRBD1
TGTGCCAGCAGCTTGAGGCAGGGAGTCTATGGCTACACCTTC CASSLRQGVYGYTF few TRBJ1-2 TRBV5-6 NA
TGTGCCAGCAGTTCCAACAAAGAATACGAGCAGTACTTC CASSSNKEYEQYF once TRBJ2-7 TRBV6-5 NA
TGTGCCAGCAGCTTAGCGTGGTCAGGGCTTGGCTACACCTTC CASSLAWSGLGYTF NA TRBJ1-2 TRBV7-9 NA
TGTGCCAGCAGCTCTACAGGGTCTATTTCCTACGAGCAGTACTTC CASSSTGSISYEQYF NA TRBJ2-7 TRBV7-9 NA
TGCGCCAGCAGCTTGGCGCAGACAGGGGGCCGGACCTACGAGCAGTACTTC CASSLAQTGGRTYEQYF NA TRBJ2-7 TRBV5-1 TRBD1
TGTGCCAGTAGTAACAGGGGAGCGGGTAACAATGAGCAGTTCTTC CASSNRGAGNNEQFF NA TRBJ2-1 TRBV19 NA
TGCGCCAGCAGCTTGGCCCCGACCGGGACAGGGGGCGAGCAGTACTTC CASSLAPTGTGGEQYF NA TRBJ2-7 TRBV5-1 TRBD1
TGTGCCAGCAGTTACGAAGGACAGGGGGCCTACGAGCAGTACTTC CASSYEGQGAYEQYF NA TRBJ2-7 TRBV6-5 TRBD1
TGTGCCAGCAGCCTTGTGGGGGCAGGGAGCTCCTACAATGAGCAGTTCTTC CASSLVGAGSSYNEQFF NA TRBJ2-1 TRBV5-4 NA
TGTGCCAGCAGCCCTATGGGACAGTCCTCTGGGGGCTATGGCTACACCTTC CASSPMGQSSGGYGYTF NA TRBJ1-2 TRBV5-6 TRBD1
TGCGCCAGCAGCTACCGGGACAGGGGAGACGATGAGCAGTTCTTC CASSYRDRGDDEQFF once TRBJ2-1 TRBV4-1 TRBD1
TGTGCCAGCAGGGACACTTTAGCCAACACTGAAGCTTTCTTT CASRDTLANTEAFF NA TRBJ1-1 TRBV6-5 NA
TGTGCCAGCAGCTTGTTGGGTCTCGCAGATGGGGCCAACGTCCTGACTTTC CASSLLGLADGANVLTF NA TRBJ2-6 TRBV5-6 NA
TGTGCCAGCATCAGCGACCGGGAGGGCGGGGAGCTGTTTTTT CASISDREGGELFF NA TRBJ2-2 TRBV6-5 TRBD2
TGTGCCAGCAGCTTAGTGGCTTGGGAGGTGAGGAATTCACCCCTCCACTTT CASSLVAWEVRNSPLHF NA TRBJ1-6 TRBV7-2 NA
TGTGCCAGTAGTCATCCGGGACAGGTGGAAGTCGGGGAAAAACTGTTTTTT CASSHPGQVEVGEKLFF NA TRBJ1-4 TRBV19 TRBD1
TGTGCTAGTGGTTTGGGCCGGGTAAGGGCTGAAGCTTTCTTT CASGLGRVRAEAFF NA TRBJ1-1 TRBV12-5 NA
TGTGCCAGCAGCGAAAGGGGACGCGGTGAAGCTTTCTTT CASSERGRGEAFF NA TRBJ1-1 TRBV9 NA
TGTGCCAGCAGCTTAGTTACGGGACAGGGAGCGAGGTACTACACCTTC CASSLVTGQGARYYTF NA TRBJ1-2 TRBV7-9 TRBD1
TGTGCCAGCAGAACCGCGGGGGGCTACACCTTC CASRTAGGYTF NA TRBJ1-2 TRBV6-5 NA
TGTGCCAGCAGCCGCCCGGGGAATGAAAAACTGTTTTTT CASSRPGNEKLFF NA TRBJ1-4 TRBV4-2 NA
TGTGCCAGCAGCGCACAGGGCGCCGGGGGGACTGAAGCTTTCTTT CASSAQGAGGTEAFF once TRBJ1-1 TRBV9 NA
TGTGCCAGCAGCCTATTGACAGTACCCAGCGGTGGCTACACCTTC CASSLLTVPSGGYTF NA TRBJ1-2 TRBV7-2 NA
TGTGCCAGCAGTCCCCGGGGTGGGGCGGATAATTCACCCCTCCACTTT CASSPRGGADNSPLHF NA TRBJ1-6 TRBV27 NA
TGTGCCAGCAGTGACAGCTATTATGGCTACACCTTC CASSDSYYGYTF NA TRBJ1-2 TRBV2 NA
TGCGCCAGCAGCCAATCAGGGGGCACTGAAGCTTTCTTT CASSQSGGTEAFF NA TRBJ1-1 TRBV4-3 TRBD1
TGTGCCAGCAGTTACTCAACAAACGAGCAGTACTTC CASSYSTNEQYF few TRBJ2-7 TRBV6-6 NA